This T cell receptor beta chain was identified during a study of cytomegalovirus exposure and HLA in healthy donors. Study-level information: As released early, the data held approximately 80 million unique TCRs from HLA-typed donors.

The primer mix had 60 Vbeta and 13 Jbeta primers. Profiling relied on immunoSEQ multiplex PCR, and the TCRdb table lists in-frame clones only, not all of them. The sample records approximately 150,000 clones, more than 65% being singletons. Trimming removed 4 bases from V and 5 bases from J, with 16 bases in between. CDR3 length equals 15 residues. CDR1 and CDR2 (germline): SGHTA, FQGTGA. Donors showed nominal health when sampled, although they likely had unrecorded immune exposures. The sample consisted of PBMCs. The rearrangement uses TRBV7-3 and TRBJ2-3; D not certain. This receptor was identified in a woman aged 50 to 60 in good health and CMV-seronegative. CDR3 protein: CASSYRARPIDTQYF. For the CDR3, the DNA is TGTGCCAGCAGCTATCGAGCGAGGCCTATAGATACGCAGTATTTT.